This TCR beta chain was observed in a study of shared clonotypes between healthy human individuals. The study's findings and limits: The study generally estimated greater richness for naive than memory subsets. Investigators expected sequencing depth to affect clonotype sharing among donors. A small donor pool kept down the genetic and exposure-history diversity that was represented.

Only CD45RO-negative cells positively selected for CCR7 counted as naive CD8 cells, so terminally differentiated effector memory CD45RA+ cells were excluded. Method: immunoSEQ multiplex PCR; TCRdb's copy keeps in-frame clones and lacks some. The table includes millions of clones, about 92% detected once. The CDR3 is 15 amino acids. Germline V gene sequence: CDR1 LGHNA, CDR2 YSLEER. The V and J ends lost 4 bases and 7 bases, in that order; junction bases with no gene match: 10. In regard to this clone: Its antigen remains unknown. This CDR3 is also generated by other DNA sequences in the sample.

This sequence was found in a young man in good health. Some clones in this sample may be carry-over from other donors' samples. The rearrangement links TRBV4-3 to TRBJ2-7; 10 bases match TRBD2. Specimen: naive CD8+ T cells from PBMCs. The CDR3 sequence is CASSPRLAGGGEQYF. DNA of the CDR3: TGCGCCAGCAGCCCACGACTAGCGGGTGGGGGGGAGCAGTACTTC.